These T cell receptor beta chains were read from a single sample in a study of regulatory T cells in long-lasting Graves disease. TCRdb processed the multiplex PCR reads anew with MiXCR; each CDR3 protein has one entry. The sample includes 400,000 to 450,000 distinct CDR3 sequences, around 24% of them seen just once. The sequencing used peripheral blood mononuclear cells (PBMCs), collected when the disease was refractory, from a patient treated with antithyroid drugs. The receptors were sampled from a female donor with Graves disease. CDR3s include the opening cysteine and the closing phenylalanine or tryptophan. D genes are given only for firm matches. The size of a clone is reported for some rows only, either as once, few or many, or as a class for expanded clones.

TRBV5-1	.	TRBJ1-1	.	CASSLAGEMSTEAFF	TGCGCCAGCAGCTTGGCCGGAGAAATGAGCACTGAAGCTTTCTTT
TRBV2	many	TRBJ2-5	.	CASSEYDVGETQYF	TGTGCCAGCAGTGAATACGACGTGGGAGAGACCCAGTACTTC
TRBV28	few	TRBJ1-5	TRBD1	CASSFPGKQGALNQPQHF	TGTGCCAGCAGTTTCCCGGGGAAACAGGGGGCATTGAATCAGCCCCAGCATTTT
TRBV19	.	TRBJ2-2	TRBD1	CASTQGGLWTGYTGELFF	TGTGCCAGTACTCAAGGGGGATTGTGGACAGGGTACACCGGGGAGCTGTTTTTT
TRBV11-2	many	TRBJ1-1	.	CASSPSSSPYTEAFF	TGTGCCAGCAGCCCAAGTTCGAGTCCGTACACTGAAGCTTTCTTT
TRBV29-1	few	TRBJ2-2	TRBD1	CSVAQGARGTGELFF	TGCAGCGTGGCACAGGGGGCGCGGGGTACCGGGGAGCTGTTTTTT
TRBV15	.	TRBJ2-3	TRBD1	CATSRDRGTGDDTQYF	TGTGCCACCAGCAGAGATCGTGGGACAGGGGATGATACGCAGTATTTT
TRBV7-2	.	TRBJ2-7	.	CASSLGRNRREQYF	TGTGCCAGCAGCTTAGGGCGAAATCGAAGGGAGCAGTACTTC
TRBV7-2	many	TRBJ1-6	.	CASSRNRDSPLHF	TGTGCCAGCAGCAGAAATAGGGATTCACCCCTCCACTTT
TRBV28	many	TRBJ2-7	TRBD2	CASNGVASGIHEQYF	TGTGCCAGCAACGGGGTCGCTAGCGGGATCCACGAGCAGTACTTC
TRBV20-1	.	TRBJ2-1	TRBD1	CSTTGEVDEQFF	TGCAGTACGACAGGGGAGGTCGATGAGCAGTTCTTC
TRBV7-2	.	TRBJ2-7	.	CASSLFGWEQYF	TGTGCCAGCAGCTTATTTGGATGGGAGCAGTACTTC
TRBV20-1	.	TRBJ2-5	.	CSAPRETFKETQYF	TGCAGTGCTCCCCGGGAGACCTTCAAGGAGACCCAGTACTTC
TRBV10-3	.	TRBJ1-1	TRBD1	CAISRGQIMNTEAFF	TGTGCCATCAGTCGGGGACAGATCATGAACACTGAAGCTTTCTTT
TRBV20-1	.	TRBJ1-1	.	CSAIGNSPVAFF	TGCAGTGCTATTGGCAATAGCCCGGTCGCTTTCTTT
TRBV12-3/TRBV12-4	many	TRBJ2-5	.	CASMLGGGTQYF	TGTGCCAGCATGCTAGGGGGAGGGACCCAGTACTTC
TRBV2	many	TRBJ2-2	.	CAISSGVDTGELFF	TGTGCCATCTCATCAGGGGTGGACACCGGGGAGCTGTTTTTT
TRBV7-8	many	TRBJ1-4	.	CASSPLPQGWREKLFF	TGTGCCAGCAGCCCCCTCCCCCAGGGCTGGCGTGAAAAACTGTTTTTT
TRBV27	.	TRBJ2-7	.	CASSLSRAIEQYF	TGTGCCAGCAGTTTATCGAGGGCTATCGAGCAGTACTTC
TRBV5-1	.	TRBJ2-3	.	CASSLPRDPQNTDTQYF	TGCGCCAGCAGCTTACCCCGGGACCCACAGAACACAGATACGCAGTATTTT
TRBV30	few	TRBJ2-2	.	CAWSHSDTGELFF	TGTGCCTGGAGTCATTCTGACACCGGGGAGCTGTTTTTT
TRBV30	.	TRBJ1-1	.	CAWIGQRNTEAFF	TGTGCCTGGATAGGACAGAGGAACACTGAAGCTTTCTTT
TRBV30	many	TRBJ2-5	.	CAWSLGQETQYF	TGTGCCTGGAGTTTAGGGCAAGAGACCCAGTACTTC
TRBV2	many	TRBJ1-2	.	CASSEWVANYGYTF	TGTGCCAGCAGTGAGTGGGTTGCTAACTATGGCTACACCTTC
TRBV12-3/TRBV12-4	few	TRBJ2-2	TRBD1	CASSRTTGMNTGELFF	TGTGCCAGCAGCCGTACGACAGGGATGAACACCGGGGAGCTGTTTTTT
TRBV18	few	TRBJ2-7	.	CASSRGLDPYEQYF	TGTGCCAGCTCACGGGGACTGGACCCCTACGAGCAGTACTTC
TRBV18	once	TRBJ1-1	.	CASSPDFTEAFF	TGTGCCAGCTCACCAGATTTCACTGAAGCTTTCTTT
TRBV9	few	TRBJ1-3	.	CASSSRDGSGNTIYF	TGTGCCAGCAGCTCCCGGGACGGCTCTGGAAACACCATATATTTT
TRBV30	many	TRBJ2-5	TRBD2	CAWSKAGGAETQYF	TGTGCCTGGAGTAAGGCGGGAGGGGCAGAGACCCAGTACTTC
TRBV2	.	TRBJ2-1	TRBD1	CASSVQGVVYNEQFF	TGTGCCAGCAGTGTTCAGGGGGTGGTTTACAATGAGCAGTTCTTC
TRBV30	few	TRBJ1-1	.	CAWSVGGPNTEAFF	TGTGCCTGGAGTGTTGGGGGCCCGAACACTGAAGCTTTCTTT
TRBV28	many	TRBJ1-2	.	CASSLPGGGDYGYTF	TGTGCCAGCAGTCTACCGGGGGGAGGGGACTATGGCTACACCTTC
TRBV28	.	TRBJ1-2	TRBD1	CASSLYGTGGGYGYTF	TGTGCCAGCAGTTTATATGGGACAGGGGGCGGCTATGGCTACACCTTC
TRBV9	.	TRBJ2-7	.	CASSAPSTSGEQYF	TGTGCCAGCAGCGCCCCGAGCACCTCGGGGGAGCAGTACTTC
TRBV29-1	.	TRBJ1-2	TRBD1	CSVEVQGARGYTF	TGCAGCGTTGAAGTTCAGGGGGCACGAGGCTACACCTTC
TRBV30	.	TRBJ2-2	.	CAWTVNTGELFF	TGTGCCTGGACAGTAAACACCGGGGAGCTGTTTTTT
TRBV6-5	few	TRBJ2-7	TRBD1	CASSFLNRGTRSYEQYF	TGTGCCAGCAGTTTCTTAAACAGGGGAACACGATCGTACGAGCAGTACTTC
TRBV13	.	TRBJ1-1	.	CASSLRGTTEAFF	TGTGCCAGCAGCTTAAGGGGGACGACGGAAGCTTTCTTT
TRBV13	.	TRBJ2-2	.	CASSLNLVGGRSTGELFF	TGTGCCAGCAGCTTAAATTTAGTCGGGGGTCGCAGCACCGGGGAGCTGTTTTTT
TRBV6-5	.	TRBJ2-7	.	CASSYSDLTYEQYF	TGTGCCAGCAGTTACTCTGACTTAACCTACGAGCAGTACTTC
TRBV11-2	few	TRBJ2-5	TRBD2	CASSFGSGNQETQYF	TGTGCCAGCAGCTTTGGTAGCGGGAACCAAGAGACCCAGTACTTC
TRBV27	.	TRBJ1-5	TRBD1	CASSLWGQGAPDQPQHF	TGTGCCAGCAGTTTATGGGGACAGGGGGCACCCGATCAGCCCCAGCATTTT
TRBV30	.	TRBJ1-5	.	CAWSVRGGSNQPQHF	TGTGCCTGGAGTGTACGGGGCGGGAGCAATCAGCCCCAGCATTTT
TRBV25-1	.	TRBJ2-5	.	CASNERTVETQYF	TGTGCCAGCAATGAAAGGACCGTTGAGACCCAGTACTTC
TRBV7-2	few	TRBJ2-5	.	CASSLALTLDRETQYF	TGTGCCAGCAGCTTAGCCCTGACCCTAGATAGGGAGACCCAGTACTTC
TRBV20-1	few	TRBJ2-7	.	CSARDLSGEFYEQYF	TGCAGTGCTAGAGATCTATCGGGAGAGTTCTACGAGCAGTACTTC
TRBV18	.	TRBJ2-7	.	CASSPDSTYEQYF	TGTGCCAGCTCACCGGACAGTACCTACGAGCAGTACTTC
TRBV20-1	few	TRBJ2-7	.	CSAYPYSGRSYEQYF	TGCAGTGCTTATCCGTATAGCGGTCGAAGCTACGAGCAGTACTTC
TRBV28	many	TRBJ2-7	.	CASQGPYEQYF	TGTGCCAGCCAAGGGCCCTACGAGCAGTACTTC
TRBV27	.	TRBJ1-4	.	CASSPKWGRTEKLFF	TGTGCCAGCAGTCCAAAATGGGGGCGGACTGAAAAACTGTTTTTT
TRBV10-2	.	TRBJ1-5	.	CASSDHRPRTSNQPQHF	TGCGCCAGCAGTGACCACCGTCCCAGAACGAGCAATCAGCCCCAGCATTTT
TRBV29-1	few	TRBJ2-1	.	CTVDSSINEQFF	TGCACCGTCGATTCCAGCATCAATGAGCAGTTCTTC
TRBV2	few	TRBJ2-7	.	CASRRGEQYF	TGTGCCAGCAGGCGGGGAGAGCAGTACTTC
TRBV28	.	TRBJ2-3	TRBD2	CASSGVGAGGYLNTDTQYF	TGTGCCAGCAGTGGGGTCGGGGCGGGAGGGTATCTTAACACAGATACGCAGTATTTT
TRBV12-3/TRBV12-4	few	TRBJ2-7	.	CASSLGSPDQYF	TGTGCCAGCAGTCTCGGAAGCCCCGATCAATACTTC
TRBV20-1	.	TRBJ1-5	.	CSARSVPYSNQPQHF	TGCAGTGCTAGATCCGTGCCCTATAGCAATCAGCCCCAGCATTTT
TRBV18	.	TRBJ2-7	.	CASSPRIQDYEQYF	TGTGCCAGCTCACCTAGGATACAGGACTACGAGCAGTACTTC
TRBV2	many	TRBJ1-1	.	CASRGRNTEAFF	TGTGCCAGCAGAGGCAGGAACACTGAAGCTTTCTTT
TRBV28	.	TRBJ2-2	.	CASKVTSPGELFF	TGTGCCAGCAAAGTGACCAGCCCCGGGGAGCTGTTTTTT